This record looks at one TCR beta chain sequence and its context. Antigen unknown. The data derive from a study of post-analysis software for immune sequencing data. Whole-study context: Patients had relapsing-remitting, secondary progressive or progressive-relapsing multiple sclerosis; some lacked subtype. Study-wide points: Clustering by F measure revealed strong co-clustering among samples prepared together in one batch. Among about 5 TRBV segments more frequent in patients than controls were TRBV5-6, TRBV5-1 and TRBV20-1.

The germline V gene has CDR1 ENHRY and CDR2 SYGVKD. CDR3 length: 13 amino acids. The V gene lost 7 bases and the J gene lost 5 bases, with 14 bases spanning the gap. Prepared libraries of TCR beta cDNA carried unique molecular identifiers. TCRdb re-called the PCR reads with MiXCR, one entry per CDR3 protein. The sample shows roughly 410,000 distinct CDR3 sequences, around a third of them seen only once. The sample comprised blood. The receptor was derived from a girl aged 10 to 17 with multiple sclerosis. This chain uses TRBV10-3 with TRBJ1-1; tentatively, D is TRBD1 (6 bases). This chain's CDR3 is CAITKIQGTEAFF. In DNA form, the CDR3 reads TGTGCCATCACCAAGATACAGGGAACTGAAGCTTTCTTT.